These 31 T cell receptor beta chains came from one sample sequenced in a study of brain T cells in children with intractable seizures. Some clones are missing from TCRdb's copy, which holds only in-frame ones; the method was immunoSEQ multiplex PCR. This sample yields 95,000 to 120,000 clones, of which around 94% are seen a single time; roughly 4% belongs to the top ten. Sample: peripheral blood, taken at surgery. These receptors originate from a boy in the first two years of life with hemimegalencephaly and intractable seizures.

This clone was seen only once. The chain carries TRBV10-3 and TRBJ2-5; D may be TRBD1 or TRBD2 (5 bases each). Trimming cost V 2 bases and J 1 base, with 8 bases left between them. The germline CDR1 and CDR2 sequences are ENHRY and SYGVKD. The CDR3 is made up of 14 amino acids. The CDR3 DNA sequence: TGTGCCATCAGTGAGGGGGCGGGCCAAGAGACCCAGTACTTC. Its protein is CAISEGAGQETQYF.

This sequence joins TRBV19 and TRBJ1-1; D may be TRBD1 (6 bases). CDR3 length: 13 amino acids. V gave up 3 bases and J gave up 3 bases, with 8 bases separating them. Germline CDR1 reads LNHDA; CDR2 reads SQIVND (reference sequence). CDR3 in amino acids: CASSMDRYTEAFF. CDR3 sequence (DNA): TGTGCCAGTAGTATGGACAGATACACTGAAGCTTTCTTT.

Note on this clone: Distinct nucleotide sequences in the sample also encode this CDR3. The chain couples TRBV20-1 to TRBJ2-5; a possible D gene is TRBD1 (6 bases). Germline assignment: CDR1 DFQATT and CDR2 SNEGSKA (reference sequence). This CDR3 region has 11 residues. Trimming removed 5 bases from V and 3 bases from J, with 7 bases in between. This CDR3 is CSASGEETQYF. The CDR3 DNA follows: TGCAGTGCTTCAGGGGAAGAGACCCAGTACTTC.

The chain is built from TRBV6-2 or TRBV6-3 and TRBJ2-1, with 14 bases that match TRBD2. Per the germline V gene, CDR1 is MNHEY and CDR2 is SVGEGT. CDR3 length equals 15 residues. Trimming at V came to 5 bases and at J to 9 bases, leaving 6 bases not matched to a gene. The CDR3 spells CASSRLAGGPGEQFF. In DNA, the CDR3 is TGTGCCAGCAGTCGACTAGCGGGAGGGCCTGGTGAGCAGTTCTTC.

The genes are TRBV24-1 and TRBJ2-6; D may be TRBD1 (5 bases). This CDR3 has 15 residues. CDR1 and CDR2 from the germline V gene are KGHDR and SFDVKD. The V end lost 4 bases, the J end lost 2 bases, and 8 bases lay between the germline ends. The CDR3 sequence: CATSDSGTGANVLTF. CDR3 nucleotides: TGTGCCACCAGTGACTCAGGGACTGGGGCCAACGTCCTGACTTTC.

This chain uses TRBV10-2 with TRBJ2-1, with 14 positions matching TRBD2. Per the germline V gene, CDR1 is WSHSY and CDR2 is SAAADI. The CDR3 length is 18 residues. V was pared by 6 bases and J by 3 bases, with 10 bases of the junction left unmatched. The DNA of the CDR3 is TGCGCCAGCAGCCGAAATTGGACTAGCGGGAGGATCTACAATGAGCAGTTCTTC. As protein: CASSRNWTSGRIYNEQFF.

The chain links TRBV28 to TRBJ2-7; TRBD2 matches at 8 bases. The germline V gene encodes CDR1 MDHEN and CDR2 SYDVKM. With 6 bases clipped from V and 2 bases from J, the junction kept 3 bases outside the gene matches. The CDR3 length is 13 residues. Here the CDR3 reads CASRFSGTYEQYF. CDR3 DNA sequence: TGTGCCAGCAGATTTAGCGGGACCTACGAGCAGTACTTC.

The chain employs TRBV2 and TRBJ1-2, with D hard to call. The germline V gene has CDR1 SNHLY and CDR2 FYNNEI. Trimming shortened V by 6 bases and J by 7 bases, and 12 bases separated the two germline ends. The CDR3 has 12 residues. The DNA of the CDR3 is TGTGCCAGCAGAGGGATGGCAAGTGGCTACACCTTC. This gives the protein CASRGMASGYTF.

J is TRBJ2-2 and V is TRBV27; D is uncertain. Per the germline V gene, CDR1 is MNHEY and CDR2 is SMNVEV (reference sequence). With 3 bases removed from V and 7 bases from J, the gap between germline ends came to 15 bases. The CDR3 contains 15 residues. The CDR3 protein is CASSFIPVTYGELFF. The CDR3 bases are TGTGCCAGCAGTTTTATTCCGGTGACTTACGGGGAGCTGTTTTTT.

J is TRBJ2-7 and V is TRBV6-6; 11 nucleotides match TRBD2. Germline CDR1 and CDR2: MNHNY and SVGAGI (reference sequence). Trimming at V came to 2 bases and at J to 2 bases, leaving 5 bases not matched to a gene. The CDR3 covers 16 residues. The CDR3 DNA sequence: TGTGCCAGCAGTTACCCTGGGACTAGCGGTACCTACGAGCAGTACTTC. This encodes CASSYPGTSGTYEQYF.

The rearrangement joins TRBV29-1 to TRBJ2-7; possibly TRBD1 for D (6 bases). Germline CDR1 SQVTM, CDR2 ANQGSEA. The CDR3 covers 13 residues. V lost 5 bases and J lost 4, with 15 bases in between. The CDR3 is CSVTPNTGYEQYF. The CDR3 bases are TGCAGCGTTACCCCCAATACAGGGTACGAGCAGTACTTC.

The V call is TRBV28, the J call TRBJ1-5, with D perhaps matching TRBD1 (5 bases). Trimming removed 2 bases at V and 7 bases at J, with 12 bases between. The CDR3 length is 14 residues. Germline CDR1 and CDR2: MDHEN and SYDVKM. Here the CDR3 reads CASSLGGGWQPQHF. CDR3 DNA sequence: TGTGCCAGCAGTTTAGGGGGGGGGTGGCAGCCCCAGCATTTT.

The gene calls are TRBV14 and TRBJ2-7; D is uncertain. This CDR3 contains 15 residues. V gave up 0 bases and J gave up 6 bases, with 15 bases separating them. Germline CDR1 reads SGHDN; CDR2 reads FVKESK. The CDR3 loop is CASSQDSNVPPEQYF. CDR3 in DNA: TGTGCCAGCAGCCAAGATTCAAATGTGCCCCCCGAGCAGTACTTC.

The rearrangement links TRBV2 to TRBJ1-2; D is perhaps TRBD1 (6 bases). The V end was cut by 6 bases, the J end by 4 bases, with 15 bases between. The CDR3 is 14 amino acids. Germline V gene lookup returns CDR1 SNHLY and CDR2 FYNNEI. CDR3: CASRGGNLGYGYTF. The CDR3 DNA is TGTGCCAGCAGGGGGGGCAATTTGGGCTATGGCTACACCTTC.

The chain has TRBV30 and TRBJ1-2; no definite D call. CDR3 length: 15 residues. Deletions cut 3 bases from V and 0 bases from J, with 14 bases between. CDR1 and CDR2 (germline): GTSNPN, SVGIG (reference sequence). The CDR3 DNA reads TGTGCCTGGAGGCCCGGGTCGGCTACTAACTATGGCTACACCTTC. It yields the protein CAWRPGSATNYGYTF.

CDR3 region: CASSYFVGQPQHF. The CDR3 DNA follows: TGTGCCAGCAGTTACTTTGTGGGGCAGCCCCAGCATTTT. This chain uses TRBV6-5 with TRBJ1-5; no reliable D call. Trimming pared 1 base from V and 7 bases from J, leaving 8 bases between. The CDR3 loop spans 13 amino acids. Germline CDR1 MNHEY, CDR2 SVGAGI.

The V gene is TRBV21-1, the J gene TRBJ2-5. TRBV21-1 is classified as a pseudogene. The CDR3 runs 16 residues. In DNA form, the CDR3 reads TGTGCCAGCAGCAAAGACCATGCCCCGTACCAAGAGACCCAGTACTTC. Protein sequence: CASSKDHAPYQETQYF.

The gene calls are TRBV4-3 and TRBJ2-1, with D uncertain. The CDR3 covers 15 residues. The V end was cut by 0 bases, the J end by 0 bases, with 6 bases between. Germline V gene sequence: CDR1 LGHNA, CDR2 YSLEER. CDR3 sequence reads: CASSQDPSSYNEQFF. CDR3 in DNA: TGCGCCAGCAGCCAAGATCCCAGCTCCTACAATGAGCAGTTCTTC.

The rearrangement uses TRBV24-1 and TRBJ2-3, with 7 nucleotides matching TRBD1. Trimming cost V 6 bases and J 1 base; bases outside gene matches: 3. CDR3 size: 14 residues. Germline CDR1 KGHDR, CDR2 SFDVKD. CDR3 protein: CATSIGQGTDTQYF. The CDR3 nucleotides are TGTGCCACCAGTATCGGACAGGGCACAGATACGCAGTATTTT.

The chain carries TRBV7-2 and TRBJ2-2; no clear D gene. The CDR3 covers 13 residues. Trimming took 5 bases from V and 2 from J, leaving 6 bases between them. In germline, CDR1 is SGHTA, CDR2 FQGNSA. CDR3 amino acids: CASSPRNTGELFF. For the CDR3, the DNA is TGTGCCAGCAGCCCTCGCAACACCGGGGAGCTGTTTTTT.

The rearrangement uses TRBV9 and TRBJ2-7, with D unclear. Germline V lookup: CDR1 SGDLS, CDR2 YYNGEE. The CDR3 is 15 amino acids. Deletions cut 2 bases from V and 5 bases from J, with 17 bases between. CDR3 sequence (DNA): TGTGCCAGCAGCGTTTCCCCCCGGGCTGGGGACGAGCAGTACTTC. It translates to CASSVSPRAGDEQYF.

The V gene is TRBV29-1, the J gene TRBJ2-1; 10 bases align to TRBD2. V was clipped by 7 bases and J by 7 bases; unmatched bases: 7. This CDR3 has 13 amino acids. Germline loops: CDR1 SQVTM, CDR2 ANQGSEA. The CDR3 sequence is CSARTSGYNEQFF. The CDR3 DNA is TGCAGCGCAAGGACTAGCGGCTATAATGAGCAGTTCTTC.

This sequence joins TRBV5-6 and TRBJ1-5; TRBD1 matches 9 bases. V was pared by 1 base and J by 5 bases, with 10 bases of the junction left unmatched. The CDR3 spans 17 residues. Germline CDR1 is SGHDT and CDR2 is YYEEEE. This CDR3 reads CASSLRGGWTGDQPQHF. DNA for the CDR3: TGTGCCAGCAGCTTGCGGGGGGGCTGGACAGGGGATCAGCCCCAGCATTTT.

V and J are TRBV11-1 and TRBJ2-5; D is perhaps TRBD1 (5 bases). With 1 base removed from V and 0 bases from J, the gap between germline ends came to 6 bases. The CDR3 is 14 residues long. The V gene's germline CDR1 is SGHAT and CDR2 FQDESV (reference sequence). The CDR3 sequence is CASSLGQYQETQYF. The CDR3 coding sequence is TGTGCCAGCAGCTTAGGACAGTACCAAGAGACCCAGTACTTC. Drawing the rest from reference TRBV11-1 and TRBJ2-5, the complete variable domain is EAEVAQSPRYKITEKSQAVAFWCDPISGHATLYWYRQILGQGPELLVQFQDESVVDDSQLPKDRFSAERLKGVDSTLKIQPAELGDSAMYLCASSLGQYQETQYFGPGTRLLVL.

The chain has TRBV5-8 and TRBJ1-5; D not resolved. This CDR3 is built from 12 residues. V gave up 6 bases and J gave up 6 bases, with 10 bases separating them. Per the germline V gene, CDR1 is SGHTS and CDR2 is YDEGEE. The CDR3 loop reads CASTSEVQPQHF. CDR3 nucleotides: TGTGCCAGCACCTCAGAGGTTCAGCCCCAGCATTTT.

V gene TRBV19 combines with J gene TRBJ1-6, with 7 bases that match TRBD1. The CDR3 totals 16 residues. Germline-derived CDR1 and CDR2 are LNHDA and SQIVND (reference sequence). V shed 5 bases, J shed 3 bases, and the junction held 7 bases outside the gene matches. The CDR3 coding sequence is TGTGCCAGTAGTCCCACAGGGGCCTTCTATAATTCACCCCTCCACTTT. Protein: CASSPTGAFYNSPLHF.

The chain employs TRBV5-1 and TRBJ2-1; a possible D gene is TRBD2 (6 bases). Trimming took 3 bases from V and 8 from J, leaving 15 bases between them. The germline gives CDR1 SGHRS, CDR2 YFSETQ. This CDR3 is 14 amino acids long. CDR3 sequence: CASSWTAGTYEQFF. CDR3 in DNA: TGCGCCAGCAGCTGGACCGCCGGGACTTATGAGCAGTTCTTC.

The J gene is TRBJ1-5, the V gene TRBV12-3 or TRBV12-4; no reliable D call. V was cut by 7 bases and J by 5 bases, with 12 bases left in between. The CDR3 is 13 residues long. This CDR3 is CASTRPPHQPQHF. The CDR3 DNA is TGTGCCAGCACCCGACCCCCCCATCAGCCCCAGCATTTT.

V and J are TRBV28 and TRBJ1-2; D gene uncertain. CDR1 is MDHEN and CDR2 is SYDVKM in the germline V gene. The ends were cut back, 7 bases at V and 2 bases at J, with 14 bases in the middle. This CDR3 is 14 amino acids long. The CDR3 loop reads CASTFEAGNYGYTF. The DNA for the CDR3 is TGTGCCAGCACCTTCGAAGCGGGGAACTATGGCTACACCTTC.

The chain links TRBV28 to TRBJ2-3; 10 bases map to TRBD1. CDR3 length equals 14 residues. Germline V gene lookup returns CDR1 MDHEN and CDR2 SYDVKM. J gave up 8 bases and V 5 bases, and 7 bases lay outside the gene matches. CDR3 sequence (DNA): TGTGCCAGCAGTCCCAGACAGGGGGCAGGTACGCAGTATTTT. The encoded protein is CASSPRQGAGTQYF. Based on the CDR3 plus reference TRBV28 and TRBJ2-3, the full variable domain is DVKVTQSSRYLVKRTGEKVFLECVQDMDHENMFWYRQDPGLGLRLIYFSYDVKMKEKGDIPEGYSVSREKKERFSLILESASTNQTSMYLCASSPRQGAGTQYFGPGTRLTVL.

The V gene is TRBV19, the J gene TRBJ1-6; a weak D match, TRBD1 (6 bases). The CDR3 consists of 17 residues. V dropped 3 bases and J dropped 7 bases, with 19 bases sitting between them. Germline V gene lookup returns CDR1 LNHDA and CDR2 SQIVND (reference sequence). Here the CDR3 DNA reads TGTGCCAGTAGTATGGGTCGGGGGCGGAATAAGAATTCACCCCTCCACTTT. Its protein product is CASSMGRGRNKNSPLHF. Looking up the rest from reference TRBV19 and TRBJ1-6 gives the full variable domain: DGGITQSPKYLFRKEGQNVTLSCEQNLNHDAMYWYRQDPGQGLRLIYYSQIVNDFQKGDIAEGYSVSREKKESFPLTVTSAQKNPTAFYLCASSMGRGRNKNSPLHFGNGTRLTVT.